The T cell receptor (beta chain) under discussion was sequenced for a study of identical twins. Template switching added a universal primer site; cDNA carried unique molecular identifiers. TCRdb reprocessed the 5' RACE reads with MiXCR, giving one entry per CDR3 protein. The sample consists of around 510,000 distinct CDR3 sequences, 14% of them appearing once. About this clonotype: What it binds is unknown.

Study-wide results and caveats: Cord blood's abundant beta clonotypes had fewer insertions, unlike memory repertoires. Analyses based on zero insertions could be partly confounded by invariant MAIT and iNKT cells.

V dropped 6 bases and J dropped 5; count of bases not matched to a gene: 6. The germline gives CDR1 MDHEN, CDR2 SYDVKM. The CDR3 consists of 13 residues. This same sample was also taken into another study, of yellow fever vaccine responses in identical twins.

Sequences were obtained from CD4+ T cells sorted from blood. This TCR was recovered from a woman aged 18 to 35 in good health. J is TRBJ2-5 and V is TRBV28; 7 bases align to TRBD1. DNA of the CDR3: TGTGCCAGCAGGCAACAGGGGCGGGAGACCCAGTACTTC. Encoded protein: CASRQQGRETQYF.